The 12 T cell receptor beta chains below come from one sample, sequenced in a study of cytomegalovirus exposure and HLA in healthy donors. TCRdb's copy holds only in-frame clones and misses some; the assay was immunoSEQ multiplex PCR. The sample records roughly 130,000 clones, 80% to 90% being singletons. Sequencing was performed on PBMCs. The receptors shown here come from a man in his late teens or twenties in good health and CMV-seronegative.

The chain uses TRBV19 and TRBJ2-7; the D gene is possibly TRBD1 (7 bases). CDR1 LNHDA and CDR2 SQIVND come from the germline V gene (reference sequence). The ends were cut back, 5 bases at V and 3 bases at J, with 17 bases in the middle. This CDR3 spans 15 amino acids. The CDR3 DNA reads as TGTGCCAGTAGTTCATCCAGGGGGGCTCTCTACGAGCAGTACTTC. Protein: CASSSSRGALYEQYF.

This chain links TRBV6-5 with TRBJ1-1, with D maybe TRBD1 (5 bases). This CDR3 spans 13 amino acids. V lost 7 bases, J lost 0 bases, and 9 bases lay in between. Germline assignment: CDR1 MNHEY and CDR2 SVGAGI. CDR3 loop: CASKRGLNTEAFF. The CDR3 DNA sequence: TGTGCCAGCAAAAGGGGCCTGAACACTGAAGCTTTCTTT.

The CDR3 DNA follows: TGTGCCAGCAGCTGGAGGGCCCGGAAGGATTATGGCTACACCTTC. This sequence encodes CASSWRARKDYGYTF. The chain has TRBV5-6 and TRBJ1-2, with unresolved D. Germline values: CDR1 SGHDT, CDR2 YYEEEE. CDR3 length: 15 residues. Trimming took 3 bases from V and 5 from J, leaving 17 bases between them.

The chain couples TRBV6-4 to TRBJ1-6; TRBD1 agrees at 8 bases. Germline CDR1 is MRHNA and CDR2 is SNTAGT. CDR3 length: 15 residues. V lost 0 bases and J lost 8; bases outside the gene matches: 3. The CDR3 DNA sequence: TGTGCCAGCAGTGACTCGAACAGGGGGGATTCACCCCTCCACTTT. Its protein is CASSDSNRGDSPLHF.

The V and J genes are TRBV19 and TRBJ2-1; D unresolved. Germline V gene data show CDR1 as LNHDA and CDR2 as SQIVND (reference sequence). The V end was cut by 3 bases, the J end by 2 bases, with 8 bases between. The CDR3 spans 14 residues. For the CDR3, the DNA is TGTGCCAGTAGTATTGTGGTAGCCTACAATGAGCAGTTCTTC. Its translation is CASSIVVAYNEQFF.

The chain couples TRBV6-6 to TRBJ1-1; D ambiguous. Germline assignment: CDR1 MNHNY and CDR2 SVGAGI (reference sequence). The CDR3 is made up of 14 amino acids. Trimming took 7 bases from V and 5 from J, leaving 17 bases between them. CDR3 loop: CASTTRGRVTEAFF. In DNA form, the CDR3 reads TGTGCCAGCACCACAAGAGGGCGGGTTACTGAAGCTTTCTTT.

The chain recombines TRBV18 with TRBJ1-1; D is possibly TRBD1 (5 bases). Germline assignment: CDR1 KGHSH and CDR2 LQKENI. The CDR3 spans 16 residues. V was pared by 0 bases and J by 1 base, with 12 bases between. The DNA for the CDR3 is TGTGCCAGCTCACCACCGAGGGGACTTCGGAACACTGAAGCTTTCTTT. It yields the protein CASSPPRGLRNTEAFF. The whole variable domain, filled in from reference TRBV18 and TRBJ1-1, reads NAGVMQNPRHLVRRRGQEARLRCSPMKGHSHVYWYRQLPEEGLKFMVYLQKENIIDESGMPKERFSAEFPKEGPSILRIQQVVRGDSAAYFCASSPPRGLRNTEAFFGQGTRLTVV.

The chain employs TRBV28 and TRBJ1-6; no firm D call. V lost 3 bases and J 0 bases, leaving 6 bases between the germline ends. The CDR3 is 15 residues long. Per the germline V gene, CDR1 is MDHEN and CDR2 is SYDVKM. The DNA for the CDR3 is TGTGCCAGCAGTTTTGAGAGCTCCTATAATTCACCCCTCCACTTT. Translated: CASSFESSYNSPLHF.

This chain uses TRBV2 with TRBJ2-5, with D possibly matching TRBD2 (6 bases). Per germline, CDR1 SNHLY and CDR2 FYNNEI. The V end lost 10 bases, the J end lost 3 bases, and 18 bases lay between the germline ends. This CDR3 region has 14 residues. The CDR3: CAIRLGWMEETQYF. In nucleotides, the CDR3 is TGTGCCATACGACTAGGATGGATGGAAGAGACCCAGTACTTC.

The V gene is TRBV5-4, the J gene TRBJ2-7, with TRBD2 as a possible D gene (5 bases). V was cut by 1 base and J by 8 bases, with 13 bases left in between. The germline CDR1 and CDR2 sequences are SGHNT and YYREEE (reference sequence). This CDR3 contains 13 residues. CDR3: CASSLTSGEQQYF. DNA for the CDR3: TGTGCCAGCAGCTTGACCTCCGGGGAGCAGCAGTACTTC.

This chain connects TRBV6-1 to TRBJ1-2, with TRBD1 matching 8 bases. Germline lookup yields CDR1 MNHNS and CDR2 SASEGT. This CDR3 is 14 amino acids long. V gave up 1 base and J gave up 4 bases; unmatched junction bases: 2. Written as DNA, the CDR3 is TGTGCCAGCAGTGAAGGGACAGGGACCTATGGCTACACCTTC. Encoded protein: CASSEGTGTYGYTF.

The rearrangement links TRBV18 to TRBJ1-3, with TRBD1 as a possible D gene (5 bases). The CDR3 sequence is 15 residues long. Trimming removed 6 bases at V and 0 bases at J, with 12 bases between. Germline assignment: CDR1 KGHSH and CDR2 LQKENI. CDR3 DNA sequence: TGTGCCAGCTCCCCGCCTAGGGGCTCTGGAAACACCATATATTTT. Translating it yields CASSPPRGSGNTIYF.